This T cell receptor (beta chain) comes out of a study of blood T cell repertoires in COVID-19. Original methodology: How many nucleated cells were present was estimated from reference gene primer amplification. Generated by immunoSEQ multiplex PCR, the TCRdb table keeps only in-frame clones and is missing some. That table supplies the V and J calls and clone size; D and trimming were determined from the DNA. This sample has tens of thousands of clones, with roughly 88% found just once. The TCR sequence derives from a human donor in a cohort sampled during active COVID-19. The sample consisted of peripheral blood.

CDR3 residues: CASSQDPGQGGEQYF. CDR3 coding DNA: TGCGCCAGCAGCCAAGATCCGGGACAGGGGGGCGAGCAGTACTTC. This chain connects TRBV4-1 to TRBJ2-7; 11 bases match TRBD1. Losses at the gene ends were 0 bases for V and 6 bases for J; bases not matched to a gene: 4. In germline, CDR1 is MGHRA, CDR2 YSYEKL. CDR3 size: 15 residues.